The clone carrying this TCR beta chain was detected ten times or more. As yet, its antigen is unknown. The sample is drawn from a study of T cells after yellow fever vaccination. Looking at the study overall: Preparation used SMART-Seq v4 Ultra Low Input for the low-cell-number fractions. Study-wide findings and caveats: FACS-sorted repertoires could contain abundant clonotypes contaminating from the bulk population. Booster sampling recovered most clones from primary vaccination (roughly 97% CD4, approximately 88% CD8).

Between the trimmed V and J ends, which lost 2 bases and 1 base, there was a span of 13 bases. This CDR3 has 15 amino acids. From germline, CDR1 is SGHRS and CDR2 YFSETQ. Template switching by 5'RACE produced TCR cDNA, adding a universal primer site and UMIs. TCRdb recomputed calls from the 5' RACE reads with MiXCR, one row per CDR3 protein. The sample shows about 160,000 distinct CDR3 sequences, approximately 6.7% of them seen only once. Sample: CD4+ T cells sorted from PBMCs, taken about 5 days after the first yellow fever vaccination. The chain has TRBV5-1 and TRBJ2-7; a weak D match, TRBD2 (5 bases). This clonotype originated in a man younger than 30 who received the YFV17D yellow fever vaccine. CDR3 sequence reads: CASSLLETQSYEQYF. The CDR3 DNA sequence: TGCGCCAGCAGCTTACTAGAGACCCAATCCTACGAGCAGTACTTC.